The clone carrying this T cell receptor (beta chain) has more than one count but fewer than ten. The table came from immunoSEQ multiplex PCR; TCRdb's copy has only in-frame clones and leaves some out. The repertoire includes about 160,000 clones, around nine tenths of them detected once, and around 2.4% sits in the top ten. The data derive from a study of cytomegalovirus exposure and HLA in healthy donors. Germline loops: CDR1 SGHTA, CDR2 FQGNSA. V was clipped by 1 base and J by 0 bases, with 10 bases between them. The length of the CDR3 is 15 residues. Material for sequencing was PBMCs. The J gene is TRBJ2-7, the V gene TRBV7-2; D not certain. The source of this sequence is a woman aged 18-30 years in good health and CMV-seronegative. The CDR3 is CASSLGGSYSYEQYF. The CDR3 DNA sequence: TGTGCCAGCAGCTTAGGAGGCAGTTACTCCTACGAGCAGTACTTC. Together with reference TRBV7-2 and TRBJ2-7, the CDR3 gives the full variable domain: GAGVSQSPSNKVTEKGKDVELRCDPISGHTALYWYRQSLGQGLEFLIYFQGNSAPDKSGLPSDRFSAERTGGSVSTLTIQRTQQEDSAVYLCASSLGGSYSYEQYFGPGTRLTVT.